The 9 T cell receptor beta chains reported below all come from one sample, sequenced in a study of PD-L1 blockade in urothelial cancer. Sequencing used immunoSEQ multiplex PCR; TCRdb keeps in-frame clones, though not all of them. The sample contains approximately 100,000 clones, approximately 90% of which appear only once. The sequences come from PBMCs, collected around atezolizumab (anti-PD-L1) treatment. These receptors originate from a woman of 80 years or more with urothelial cancer.

The CDR3 nucleotides read TGCGCCAGCAGCCCTCGGGGCAGGGGGAACACCGGGGAGCTGTTTTTT. This gives the protein CASSPRGRGNTGELFF. The chain links TRBV5-1 to TRBJ2-2; D may be TRBD1 (6 bases). Germline V gene sequence: CDR1 SGHRS, CDR2 YFSETQ. This CDR3 has 16 amino acids. V was cut by 4 bases and J by 1 base, with 14 bases left in between.

The chain links TRBV11-1 to TRBJ2-5; TRBD1 might be the D (5 bases). Trimming left V 2 bases short and J 1 base short, with 8 bases between. CDR3 length: 14 residues. Germline V gives CDR1 SGHAT, CDR2 FQDESV (reference sequence). This chain's CDR3 is CASSLRQPQETQYF. As DNA, the CDR3 is TGTGCCAGCAGCTTAAGACAGCCCCAAGAGACCCAGTACTTC.

This chain joins TRBV7-9 and TRBJ2-2; unclear D gene. CDR3 size: 12 residues. In germline, CDR1 is SEHNR, CDR2 FQNEAQ (reference sequence). The germline V and J ends were trimmed by 4 bases and 13 bases, with 13 bases remaining between them. The CDR3 loop reads CASSSSPTGLFF. CDR3 bases: TGTGCCAGCAGCTCCAGTCCGACGGGGCTGTTTTTT.

The CDR3 nucleotides are TGTGCCAGTGAGACAGGGGGTACGAACACCGGGGAGCTGTTTTTT. This translates into CASETGGTNTGELFF. This chain uses TRBV19 with TRBJ2-2; 9 bases are a match to TRBD1. The germline V gene has CDR1 LNHDA and CDR2 SQIVND (reference sequence). V shed 8 bases, J shed 0 bases, and the junction held 4 bases outside the gene matches. The CDR3 is made up of 15 amino acids.

The chain recombines TRBV11-2 with TRBJ1-4; the D is unclear. V lost 5 bases, J lost 0 bases, and 7 bases lay in between. CDR1 and CDR2 from the germline V gene are SGHAT and FQNNGV. The CDR3 has 14 amino acids. CDR3 protein: CASSRHPTNEKLFF. For the CDR3, the DNA is TGTGCCAGCAGCAGACACCCAACTAATGAAAAACTGTTTTTT. Using reference TRBV11-2 and TRBJ1-4 for the parts outside the CDR3, the full variable domain is EAGVAQSPRYKIIEKRQSVAFWCNPISGHATLYWYQQILGQGPKLLIQFQNNGVVDDSQLPKDRFSAERLKGVDSTLKIQPAKLEDSAVYLCASSRHPTNEKLFFGSGTQLSVL.

V and J are TRBV5-1 and TRBJ1-1; 9 bases fit TRBD1. CDR3 length equals 16 residues. In germline, CDR1 is SGHRS, CDR2 YFSETQ. V gave up 8 bases and J gave up 1 base; unmatched junction bases: 12. CDR3: CARSITGGRGNTEAFF. The CDR3 region has the DNA TGCGCCAGGTCTATTACAGGGGGCAGGGGGAACACTGAAGCTTTCTTT.

The chain is built from TRBV7-7 and TRBJ1-1; tentative D call: TRBD1 (5 bases). CDR1 and CDR2 from the germline V gene are SSHAT and FNYEAQ (reference sequence). V was clipped by 5 bases and J by 4 bases, with 17 bases between them. The CDR3 has 15 amino acids. The CDR3 protein is CASSVLRGASTEAFF. The DNA of the CDR3 is TGTGCCAGCAGCGTCCTTAGGGGCGCGAGCACTGAAGCTTTCTTT.

This chain connects TRBV7-9 to TRBJ1-5; TRBD1 agrees at 8 bases. V was pared by 0 bases and J by 3 bases, with 7 bases of the junction left unmatched. CDR1 and CDR2 (germline): SEHNR, FQNEAQ (reference sequence). The CDR3 length is 17 residues. CDR3 sequence reads: CASSLAGGQGINQPQHF. CDR3 coding DNA: TGTGCCAGCAGCTTAGCGGGAGGACAGGGCATCAATCAGCCCCAGCATTTT.

This sequence joins TRBV13 and TRBJ1-1; 8 nucleotides agree with TRBD1. J lost 8 bases, V lost 5 bases, and 13 bases had no gene match. Germline V CDR1 and CDR2: PRHDT, FYEKMQ (reference sequence). The CDR3 runs 15 residues. In DNA, the CDR3 is TGTGCCAGCAGCAGAGGGACAGGTCTTAAGAGGGAAGCTTTCTTT. Translating gives CASSRGTGLKREAFF.